The present T cell receptor beta chain was sequenced within a study of CD8+CD57+ T cells in acquired aplastic anemia. CDR3 length equals 17 residues. Germline assignment: CDR1 SGHAT and CDR2 FQNNGV. Germline trimming cut 5 bases from V and 1 base from J; bases unmatched to any gene: 9. Genomic DNA constituted the template upon which TCR beta VDJ and CDR3 profiling was performed. TCRdb fed the reads into MiXCR, producing one record per CDR3 protein. The table shows some 64,000 distinct CDR3 sequences, with 45% to 70% occurring only once. The specimen sequenced was sorted CD4+, CD8+, or CD8+CD57+ T cells (not recorded which) from PBMCs. The chain has TRBV11-2 and TRBJ1-3; TRBD1 aligns across 9 bases. This TCR was recovered from a human donor in good health, serving as a control. Here the CDR3 DNA reads TGTGCCAGCAGCACAGTTCCGGGACAGGGTTCTGGAAACACCATATATTTT. Translated, it gives CASSTVPGQGSGNTIYF.